The TCR beta chain under discussion was sequenced for a study of technical replicates of blood from a few donors. The table came from immunoSEQ multiplex PCR; TCRdb's copy has only in-frame clones and leaves some out. The sample lists approximately 97,000 clones; approximately 95% were seen once. Germline V gene lookup returns CDR1 MGHDK and CDR2 SYGVNS. The germline V and J ends were trimmed by 6 bases and 4 bases, with 12 bases remaining between them. This CDR3 contains 13 residues. The clonotype comes from a human donor in good health. The sequencing input was T cells isolated from PBMCs. The V call is TRBV25-1, the J call TRBJ1-1, with a tentative D call TRBD1 (5 bases). The CDR3 sequence: CASRAGGGTEAFF. The CDR3 region has the DNA TGTGCCAGCAGGGCTGGGGGGGGCACTGAAGCTTTCTTT.